Sequencing of this T cell receptor (beta chain) was carried out in a study of shared T cell receptors in the human thymus. The repertoire was sequenced with immunoSEQ multiplex PCR; TCRdb's copy has only in-frame clones and lacks some. The data hold hundreds of thousands of clones, with around 87% observed a single time. This CDR3 has 14 amino acids. CDR1 MDHEN and CDR2 SYDVKM come from the germline V gene. The junction had 7 bases not matched to a gene; V was cut back by 6 bases and J by 2 bases. This clone occurred a few times. These data were also reused for a study on human thymus T cells. From that paper: The source of the thymus tissue was resections taken during corrective heart surgery. What appeared biased in thymic and blood repertoires was the usage of V and J genes. In unrelated individuals, thymic repertoires overlapped highly, according to related research.

This clonotype originated in a boy in the first two years of life with a congenital heart defect. The source material was thymocytes. This rearrangement joins TRBV28 to TRBJ2-7; the match to TRBD1 covers 7 bases. The CDR3 region has the DNA TGTGCCAGCAGGCCATACAGGGGTCCCTACGAGCAGTACTTC. Amino acids: CASRPYRGPYEQYF.